This TCR beta chain was captured by sequencing in a study of OX40 agonist ivuxolimab in advanced cancers. Sequencing used immunoSEQ multiplex PCR; TCRdb keeps in-frame clones, though not all of them. The table has approximately 91,000 clones, approximately 86% seen once; the top ten hold roughly 2%. The sample here was CD4+ or CD8+ T cells sorted from blood, taken in a trial of the OX40 agonist ivuxolimab. The TCR was taken from an adult with an advanced solid tumor such as melanoma, head and neck, liver or kidney cancer.

The CDR3 nucleotides read TGTGCCAGCAGCTCCGGGGGGGACAGGGCGGAATCGAGAGGTCAGCCCCAGCATTTT. Its protein is CASSSGGDRAESRGQPQHF. This chain joins TRBV5-4 and TRBJ1-5; 9 bases are a match to TRBD1. This CDR3 region has 19 residues. V was clipped by 3 bases and J by 6 bases; unmatched bases: 19. Germline V gene lookup returns CDR1 SGHNT and CDR2 YYREEE (reference sequence). The full variable domain, its missing parts supplied by reference TRBV5-4 and TRBJ1-5, is ETGVTQSPTHLIKTRGQQVTLRCSSQSGHNTVSWYQQALGQGPQFIFQYYREEENGRGNFPPRFSGLQFPNYSSELNVNALELDDSALYLCASSSGGDRAESRGQPQHFGDGTRLSIL.